The clone carrying this T cell receptor beta chain was seen ten or more times. What it binds is not known. This sample includes further DNA sequences coding for the same CDR3. From germline, CDR1 is KGHSH and CDR2 LQKENI. CDR3 length: 16 amino acids. Trimming took 3 bases from V and 5 from J; bases not matched to a gene: 8. The data originate from a study of shared clonotypes between healthy human individuals. In the study's own analysis: ImmunoSEQ output held junction-only sequences without quality scores, so filtering differed. Using immunoSEQ multiplex PCR, the repertoire was profiled, and TCRdb retains in-frame clones only, with some absent. The V and J calls and clone size are taken from that table; D and trimming were inferred from the DNA. The table lists some 530,000 clones, about 84% of them singletons. General study results and limits: Clonotype sharing among donors likely depends on sequencing depth. Collection of samples was limited to blood; tissue repertoires likely differ.

Sequencing input: PBMCs. The sequence was collected from a middle-aged woman in good health. Some clones in this sample may be carry-over from other donors' samples. The chain uses TRBV18 and TRBJ1-1; 11 bases agree with TRBD1. The CDR3 is CASSPMGTGGDTEAFF. As DNA, the CDR3 is TGTGCCAGCTCACCCATGGGGACAGGGGGGGATACTGAAGCTTTCTTT.